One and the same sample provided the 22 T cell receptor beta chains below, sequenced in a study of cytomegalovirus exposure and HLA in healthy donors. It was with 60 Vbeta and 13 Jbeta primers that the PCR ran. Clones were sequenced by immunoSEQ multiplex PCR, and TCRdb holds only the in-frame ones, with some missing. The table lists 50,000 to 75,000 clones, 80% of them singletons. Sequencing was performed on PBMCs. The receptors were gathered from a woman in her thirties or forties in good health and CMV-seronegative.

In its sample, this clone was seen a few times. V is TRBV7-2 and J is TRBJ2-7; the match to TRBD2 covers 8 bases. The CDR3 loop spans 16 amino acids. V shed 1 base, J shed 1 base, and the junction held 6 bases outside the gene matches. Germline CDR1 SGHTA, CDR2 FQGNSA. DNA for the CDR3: TGTGCCAGCAGCTTAGAACTCGTAGCGGGATCCTACGAGCAGTACTTC. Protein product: CASSLELVAGSYEQYF.

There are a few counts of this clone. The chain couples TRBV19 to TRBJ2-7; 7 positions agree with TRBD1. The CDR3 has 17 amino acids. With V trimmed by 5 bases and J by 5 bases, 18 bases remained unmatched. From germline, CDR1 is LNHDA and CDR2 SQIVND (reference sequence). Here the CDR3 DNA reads TGTGCCAGTAGTTATTTCTCCCTTACTGACAGGGCCCACGAGCAGTACTTC. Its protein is CASSYFSLTDRAHEQYF. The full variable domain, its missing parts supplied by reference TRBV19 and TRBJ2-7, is DGGITQSPKYLFRKEGQNVTLSCEQNLNHDAMYWYRQDPGQGLRLIYYSQIVNDFQKGDIAEGYSVSREKKESFPLTVTSAQKNPTAFYLCASSYFSLTDRAHEQYFGPGTRLTVT.

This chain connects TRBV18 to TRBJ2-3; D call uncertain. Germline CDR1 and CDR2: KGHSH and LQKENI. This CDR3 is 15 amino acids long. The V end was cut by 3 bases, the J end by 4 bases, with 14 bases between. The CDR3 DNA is TGTGCCAGCTCACCGGTGGGTACGGCGGCAGATACGCAGTATTTT. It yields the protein CASSPVGTAADTQYF.

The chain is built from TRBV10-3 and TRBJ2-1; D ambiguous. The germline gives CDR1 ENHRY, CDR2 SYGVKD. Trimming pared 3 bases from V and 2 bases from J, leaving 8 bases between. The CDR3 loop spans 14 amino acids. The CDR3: CAISDVGAYNEQFF. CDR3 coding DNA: TGTGCCATCAGTGATGTGGGCGCCTACAATGAGCAGTTCTTC.

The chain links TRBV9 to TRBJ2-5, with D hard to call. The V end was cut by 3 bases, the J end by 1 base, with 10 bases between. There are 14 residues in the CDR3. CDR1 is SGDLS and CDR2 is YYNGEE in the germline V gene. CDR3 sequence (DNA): TGTGCCAGCAGCGCGAGTCTAATCCAAGAGACCCAGTACTTC. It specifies CASSASLIQETQYF.

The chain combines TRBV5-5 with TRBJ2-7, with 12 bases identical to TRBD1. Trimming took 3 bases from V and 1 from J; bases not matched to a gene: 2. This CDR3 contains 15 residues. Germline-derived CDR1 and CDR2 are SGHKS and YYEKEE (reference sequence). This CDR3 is CASSWGQGASYEQYF. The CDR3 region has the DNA TGTGCCAGCAGCTGGGGACAGGGGGCTTCCTACGAGCAGTACTTC.

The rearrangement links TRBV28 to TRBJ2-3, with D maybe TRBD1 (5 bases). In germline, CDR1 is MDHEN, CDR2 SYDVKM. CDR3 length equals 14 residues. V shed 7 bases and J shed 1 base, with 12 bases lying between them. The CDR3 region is CASNRQPRTDTQYF. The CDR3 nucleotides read TGTGCCAGCAACCGACAGCCACGCACAGATACGCAGTATTTT.

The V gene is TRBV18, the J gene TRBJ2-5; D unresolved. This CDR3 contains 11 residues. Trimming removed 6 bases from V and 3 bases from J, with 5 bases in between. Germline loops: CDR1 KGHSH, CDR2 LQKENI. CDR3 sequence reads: CASSQEETQYF. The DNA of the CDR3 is TGTGCCAGCTCGCAGGAAGAGACCCAGTACTTC.

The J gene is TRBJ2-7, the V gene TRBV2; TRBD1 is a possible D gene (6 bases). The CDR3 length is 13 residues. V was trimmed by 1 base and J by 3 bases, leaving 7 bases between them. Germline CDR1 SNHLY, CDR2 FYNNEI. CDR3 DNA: TGTGCCAGCAGTGAAGGGACAGACTACGAGCAGTACTTC. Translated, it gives CASSEGTDYEQYF.

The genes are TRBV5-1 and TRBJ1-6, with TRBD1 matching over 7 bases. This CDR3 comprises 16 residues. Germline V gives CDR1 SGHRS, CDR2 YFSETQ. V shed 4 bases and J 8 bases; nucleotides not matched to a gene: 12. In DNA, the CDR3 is TGCGCCAGCAGCAGAGGTTCCGGGACAGCTGATTCACCCCTCCACTTT. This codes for CASSRGSGTADSPLHF.

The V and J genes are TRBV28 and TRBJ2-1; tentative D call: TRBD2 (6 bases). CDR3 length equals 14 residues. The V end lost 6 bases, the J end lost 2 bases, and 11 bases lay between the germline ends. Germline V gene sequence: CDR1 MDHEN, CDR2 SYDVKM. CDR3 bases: TGTGCCAGCAGGAGGGACTTAGCCTACAATGAGCAGTTCTTC. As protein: CASRRDLAYNEQFF.

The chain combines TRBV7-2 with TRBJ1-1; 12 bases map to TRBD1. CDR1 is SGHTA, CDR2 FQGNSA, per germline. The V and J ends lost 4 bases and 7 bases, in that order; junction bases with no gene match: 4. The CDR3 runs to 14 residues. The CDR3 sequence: CASSWDRGRNEAFF. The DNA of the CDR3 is TGTGCCAGCAGCTGGGACAGGGGGCGGAATGAAGCTTTCTTT.

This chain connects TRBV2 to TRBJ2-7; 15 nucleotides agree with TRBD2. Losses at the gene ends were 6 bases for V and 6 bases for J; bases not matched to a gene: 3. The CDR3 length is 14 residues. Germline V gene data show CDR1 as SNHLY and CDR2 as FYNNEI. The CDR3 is CASSGTSGRFEQYF. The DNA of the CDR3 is TGTGCCAGCAGCGGGACTAGCGGGAGGTTCGAGCAGTACTTC.

CDR3 in DNA: TGCGCCAGCAGCCAGGAGACAGGGGATATCTACAATGAGCAGTTCTTC. It yields the protein CASSQETGDIYNEQFF. V and J are TRBV4-1 and TRBJ2-1; 8 bases fit TRBD1. This CDR3 has 16 amino acids. The V gene's germline CDR1 is MGHRA and CDR2 YSYEKL. The trim removed 3 bases at V and 3 bases at J, leaving 7 bases unmatched.

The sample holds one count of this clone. The CDR3 DNA reads as TGTGCCAGCAGCGTAGGTGGTGGGCAGGGGAACTACGAGCAGTACTTC. It specifies CASSVGGGQGNYEQYF. This chain links TRBV9 with TRBJ2-7; weak D call: TRBD1 (6 bases). V lost 0 bases and J lost 3, with 16 bases in between. Germline CDR1 and CDR2: SGDLS and YYNGEE. The CDR3 has 16 residues.

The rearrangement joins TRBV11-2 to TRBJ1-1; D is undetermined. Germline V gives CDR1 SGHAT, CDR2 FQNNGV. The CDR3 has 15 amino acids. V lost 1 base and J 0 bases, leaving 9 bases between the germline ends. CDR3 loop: CASSLAGNLNTEAFF. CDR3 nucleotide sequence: TGTGCCAGCAGCTTAGCCGGGAATCTGAACACTGAAGCTTTCTTT.

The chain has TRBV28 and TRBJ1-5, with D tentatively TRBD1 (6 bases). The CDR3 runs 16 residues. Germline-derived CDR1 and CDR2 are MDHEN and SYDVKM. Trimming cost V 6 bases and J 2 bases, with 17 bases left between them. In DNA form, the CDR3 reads TGTGCCAGCAGGGCTGGAGACAGGAGCCGCAATCAGCCCCAGCATTTT. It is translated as CASRAGDRSRNQPQHF.

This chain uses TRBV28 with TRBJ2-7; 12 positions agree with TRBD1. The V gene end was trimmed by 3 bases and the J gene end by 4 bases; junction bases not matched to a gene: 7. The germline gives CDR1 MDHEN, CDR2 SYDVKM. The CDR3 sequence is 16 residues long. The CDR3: CASSLSGTGGFYEQYF. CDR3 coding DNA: TGTGCCAGCAGTTTGTCCGGGACAGGGGGCTTTTACGAGCAGTACTTC.

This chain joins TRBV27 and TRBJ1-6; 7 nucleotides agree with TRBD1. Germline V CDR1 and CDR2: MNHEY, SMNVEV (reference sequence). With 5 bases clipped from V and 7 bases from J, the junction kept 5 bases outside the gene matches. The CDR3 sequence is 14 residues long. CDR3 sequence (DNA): TGTGCCAGCAGTGAGGACAGGCAAAATTCACCCCTCCACTTT. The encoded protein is CASSEDRQNSPLHF.

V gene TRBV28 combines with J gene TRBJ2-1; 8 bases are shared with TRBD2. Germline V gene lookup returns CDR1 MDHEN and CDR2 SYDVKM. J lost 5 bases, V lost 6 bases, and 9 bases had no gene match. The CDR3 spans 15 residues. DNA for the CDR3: TGTGCCAGCAGAACAGCGGGAGTCAAGCACAATGAGCAGTTCTTC. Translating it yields CASRTAGVKHNEQFF.

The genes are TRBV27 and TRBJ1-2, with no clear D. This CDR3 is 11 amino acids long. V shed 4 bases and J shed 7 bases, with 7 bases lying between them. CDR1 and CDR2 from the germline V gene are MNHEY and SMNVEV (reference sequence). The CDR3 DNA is TGTGCCAGCAGTTCTGATAGTGGCTACACCTTC. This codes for CASSSDSGYTF.

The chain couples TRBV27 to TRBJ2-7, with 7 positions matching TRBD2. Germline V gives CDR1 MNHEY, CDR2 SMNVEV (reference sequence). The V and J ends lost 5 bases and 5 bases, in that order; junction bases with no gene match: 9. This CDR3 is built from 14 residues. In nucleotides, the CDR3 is TGTGCCAGCAGTCTGGACGGGAGGCCCCACGAGCAGTACTTC. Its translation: CASSLDGRPHEQYF.